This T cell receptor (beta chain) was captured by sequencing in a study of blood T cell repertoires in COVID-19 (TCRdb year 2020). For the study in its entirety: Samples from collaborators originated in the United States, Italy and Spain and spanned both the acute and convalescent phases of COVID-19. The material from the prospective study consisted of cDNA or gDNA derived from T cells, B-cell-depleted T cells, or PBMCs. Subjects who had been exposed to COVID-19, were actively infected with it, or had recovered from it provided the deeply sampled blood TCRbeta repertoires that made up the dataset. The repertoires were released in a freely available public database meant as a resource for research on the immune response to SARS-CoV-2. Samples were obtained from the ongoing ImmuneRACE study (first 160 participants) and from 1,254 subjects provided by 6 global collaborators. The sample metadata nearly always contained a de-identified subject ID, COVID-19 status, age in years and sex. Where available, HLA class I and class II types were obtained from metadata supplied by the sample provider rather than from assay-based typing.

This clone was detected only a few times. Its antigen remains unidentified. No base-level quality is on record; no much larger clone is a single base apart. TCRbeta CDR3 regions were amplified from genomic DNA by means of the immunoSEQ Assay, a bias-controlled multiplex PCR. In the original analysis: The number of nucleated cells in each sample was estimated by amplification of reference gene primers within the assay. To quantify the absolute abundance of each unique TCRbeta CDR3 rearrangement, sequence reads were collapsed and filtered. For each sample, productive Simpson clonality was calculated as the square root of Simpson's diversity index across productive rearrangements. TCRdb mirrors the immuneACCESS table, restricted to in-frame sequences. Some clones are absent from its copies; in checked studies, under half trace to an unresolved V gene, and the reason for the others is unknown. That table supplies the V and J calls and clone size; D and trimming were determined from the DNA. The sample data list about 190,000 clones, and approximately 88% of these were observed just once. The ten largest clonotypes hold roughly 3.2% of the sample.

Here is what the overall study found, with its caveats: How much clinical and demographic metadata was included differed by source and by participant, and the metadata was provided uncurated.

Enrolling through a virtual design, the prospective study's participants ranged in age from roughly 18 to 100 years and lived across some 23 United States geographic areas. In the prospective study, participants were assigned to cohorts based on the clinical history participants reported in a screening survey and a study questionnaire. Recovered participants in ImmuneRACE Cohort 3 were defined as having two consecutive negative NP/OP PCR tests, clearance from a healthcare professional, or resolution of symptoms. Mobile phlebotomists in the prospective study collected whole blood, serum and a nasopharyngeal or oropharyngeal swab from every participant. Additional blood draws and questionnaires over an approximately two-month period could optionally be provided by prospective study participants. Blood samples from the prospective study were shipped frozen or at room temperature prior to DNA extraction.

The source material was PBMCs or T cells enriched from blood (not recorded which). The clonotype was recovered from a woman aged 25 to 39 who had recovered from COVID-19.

The bases read TGTGCCAGCAGCCCGGAACAGGGTCTCCAAGAGACCCAGTACTTC. It is translated as CASSPEQGLQETQYF. This receptor chain uses TRBV9 and TRBJ2-5; a weak D assignment points to TRBD1 (6 bases agree). The germline V gene encodes CDR1 SGDLS and CDR2 YYNGEE. The CDR3 contains 15 residues, cysteine and phenylalanine counted. Just the 45-base CDR3 DNA is kept, in frame starting at base 1. Deletion took 4 bases off V and 1 base off J, with a span of 14 bases between the germline ends.